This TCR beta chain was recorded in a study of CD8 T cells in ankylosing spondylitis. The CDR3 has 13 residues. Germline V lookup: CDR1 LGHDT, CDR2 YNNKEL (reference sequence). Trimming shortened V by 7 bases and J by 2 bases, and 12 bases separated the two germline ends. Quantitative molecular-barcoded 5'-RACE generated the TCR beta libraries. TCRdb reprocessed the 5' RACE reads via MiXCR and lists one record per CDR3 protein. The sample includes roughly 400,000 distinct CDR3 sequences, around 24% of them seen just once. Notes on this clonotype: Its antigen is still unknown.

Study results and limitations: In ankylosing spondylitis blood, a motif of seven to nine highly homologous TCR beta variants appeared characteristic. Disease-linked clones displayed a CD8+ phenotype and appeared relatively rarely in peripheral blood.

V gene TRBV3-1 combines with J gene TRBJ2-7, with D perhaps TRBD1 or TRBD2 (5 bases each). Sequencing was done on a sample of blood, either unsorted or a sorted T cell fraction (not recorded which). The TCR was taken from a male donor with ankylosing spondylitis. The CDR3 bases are TGTGCCAGCACCGAGGGGATAACCTACGAGCAGTACTTC. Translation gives CASTEGITYEQYF.